The rows below give T cell receptor beta chains drawn from one sample of a study of cytomegalovirus exposure and HLA in healthy donors. Generated by immunoSEQ multiplex PCR, the TCRdb table keeps only in-frame clones and is missing some. The sample yields approximately 130,000 clones, around 75% seen once. Sequencing input: PBMCs. All receptors come from a man aged 25 to 45 in good health and CMV-seronegative. The CDR3 runs from the conserved cysteine through the conserved F or W.

TRBJ2-7 | TRBV14 | CASSQGVSGGIAYEQYF
TRBJ1-2 | TRBV19 | CASSMAKSSGDGYTF
TRBJ2-2 | TRBV28 | CASSGTVGELFF
TRBJ1-1 | TRBV7-2 | CASSWPGGGNTEAFF
TRBJ1-2 | TRBV7-9 | CASSLGDISIYGYTF
TRBJ1-1 | TRBV29-1 | CSVADRTEAFF
TRBJ2-5 | TRBV29-1 | CSVAATDQETQYF
TRBJ1-2 | TRBV30 | CAWSVPPQGNYGYTF
TRBJ1-6 | TRBV19 | CASSLRGGVMDSPLHF
TRBJ2-1 | TRBV29-1 | CSVSQGGSYNEQFF
TRBJ1-5 | TRBV10-3 | CAISSGIDQPQHF
TRBJ1-3 | TRBV28 | CASRGQGAVSGNTIYF
TRBJ2-1 | TRBV9 | CASSVVEYNEQFF
TRBJ1-4 | TRBV18 | CASSPGQLNEKLFF
TRBJ2-3 | TRBV28 | CASLTPGQGTDTQYF
TRBJ2-2 | TRBV10-3 | CALKREGRTGELFF
TRBJ2-7 | TRBV7-8 | CASSFLGASYEQYF
TRBJ2-3 | TRBV4-2 | CASSQDRVTDTQYF
TRBJ1-2 | TRBV5-6 | CASREAAGYTF
TRBJ2-7 | TRBV4-3 | CASSQDWTTPPHYEQYF
TRBJ1-5 | TRBV28 | CASTKPGGNQPQHF
TRBJ2-5 | TRBV5-4 | CASSLGLAGGQETQYF
TRBJ2-1 | TRBV7-6 | CASRQGGFNEQFF
TRBJ2-2 | TRBV4-3 | CASSQQATLTPGELFF
TRBJ2-7 | TRBV19 | CASGTAYEQYF
TRBJ2-2 | TRBV27 | CASSSLGGTNTGELFF
TRBJ2-7 | TRBV28 | CASSSPQREETYEQYF
TRBJ2-2 | TRBV7-7 | CASSLEAGGYTGELFF
TRBJ2-7 | TRBV18 | CASWAGTGGPYEQYF
TRBJ1-1 | TRBV7-2 | CASSLLGHRGTEAFF
TRBJ1-5 | TRBV6-5 | CASSSTGVVNQPQHF
TRBJ2-7 | TRBV19 | CASAGQGYEQYF
TRBJ1-5 | TRBV28 | CASSFEGSNQPQHF
TRBJ2-7 | TRBV4-3 | CASSQDRGQGPYEQYF
TRBJ1-5 | TRBV5-1 | CARNQVTGRTSNQPQHF
TRBJ1-2 | TRBV6-5 | CASSKDREGF
TRBJ1-6 | TRBV7-8 | CASSPRTGSSPLHF
TRBJ2-1 | TRBV7-9 | CASSLTPDTEQFF
TRBJ2-1 | TRBV7-2 | CASSSIAGGNNEQFF
TRBJ2-5 | TRBV21-1 | CASSIPNRGQGFQETQYF
TRBJ2-7 | TRBV5-4 | CASSYRDRVYEQYF
TRBJ1-1 | TRBV6-5 | CASSYSAGGETEAFF
TRBJ2-7 | TRBV28 | CASGPGLVYEQYF
TRBJ1-5 | TRBV7-2 | CASSSGQGAIRQPQHF
TRBJ1-5 | TRBV29-1 | CSVTGGINQPQHF
TRBJ1-4 | TRBV14 | CASSSRGIQEKLFF
TRBJ2-1 | TRBV15 | CATSRRTGDLSNEQFF